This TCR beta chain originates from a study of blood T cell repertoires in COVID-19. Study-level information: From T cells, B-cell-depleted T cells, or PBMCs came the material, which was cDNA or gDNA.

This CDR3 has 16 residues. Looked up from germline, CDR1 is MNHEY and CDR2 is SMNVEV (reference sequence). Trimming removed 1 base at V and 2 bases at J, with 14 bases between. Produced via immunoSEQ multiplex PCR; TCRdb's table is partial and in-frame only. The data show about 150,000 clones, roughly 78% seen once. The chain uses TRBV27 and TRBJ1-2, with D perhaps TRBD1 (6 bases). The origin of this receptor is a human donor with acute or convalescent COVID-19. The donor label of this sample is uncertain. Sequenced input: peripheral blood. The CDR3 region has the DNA TGTGCCAGCAGTTTATTAAGGGGGACGGGGAACTATGGCTACACCTTC. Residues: CASSLLRGTGNYGYTF.